These 26 T cell receptor beta chains share one sample of origin, sequenced in a study of T cell responses to AZD1222 COVID-19 vaccine. This table comes from immunoSEQ multiplex PCR, and its TCRdb copy is limited to in-frame clones, with some not included. The data show some 82,000 clones, around 89% seen once. Sequencing used peripheral blood, obtained on day 0 of AZD1222 vaccination. The receptors were gathered from an adult in good health.

The table lists this clone with a count of one. The chain combines TRBV5-6 with TRBJ2-5; D may be TRBD1 (6 bases). Germline V gene sequence: CDR1 SGHDT, CDR2 YYEEEE. V dropped 3 bases and J dropped 6 bases, with 12 bases sitting between them. The CDR3 has 13 amino acids. The CDR3 sequence is CASSYGQKQTQYF. CDR3 bases: TGTGCCAGCAGCTACGGACAGAAGCAGACCCAGTACTTC.

This chain links TRBV19 with TRBJ2-3, with 7 bases that match TRBD1. V trimming: 5 bases; J trimming: 2 bases; junction bases outside the gene matches: 10. The CDR3 length is 16 residues. Germline CDR1 LNHDA, CDR2 SQIVND (reference sequence). CDR3 nucleotides: TGTGCCAGTAGTGGGGCCCGAGACAGGGTCACAGATACGCAGTATTTT. This encodes CASSGARDRVTDTQYF.

The rearrangement joins TRBV4-2 to TRBJ1-4, with D possibly TRBD1 on 6 matching bases. Germline lookup yields CDR1 LGHNA and CDR2 YNFKEQ. The CDR3 is 16 amino acids. Trimming removed 1 base from V and 6 bases from J, with 15 bases in between. The CDR3 loop is CASSQALSGEDEKLFF. The CDR3, as DNA: TGTGCCAGCAGCCAAGCATTGTCAGGGGAAGATGAAAAACTGTTTTTT.

The chain uses TRBV5-1 and TRBJ2-1, with TRBD2 matching 8 bases. V shed 3 bases and J 3 bases; nucleotides not matched to a gene: 5. Germline V CDR1 and CDR2: SGHRS, YFSETQ. The CDR3 covers 15 residues. Written as DNA, the CDR3 is TGCGCCAGCAGCTCCAATAGCGGGATCTACAATGAGCAGTTCTTC. Its protein is CASSSNSGIYNEQFF.

The rearrangement joins TRBV4-1 to TRBJ1-1; possibly TRBD1 for D (6 bases). This CDR3 contains 15 residues. Germline assignment: CDR1 MGHRA and CDR2 YSYEKL. Trimming cost V 3 bases and J 6 bases, with 17 bases left between them. CDR3 nucleotides: TGCGCCAGCAGCCAGGACGGACAGCCCGCGCCTGAAGCTTTCTTT. Residues: CASSQDGQPAPEAFF.

The chain is built from TRBV6-5 and TRBJ1-5, with D hard to call. V shed 6 bases and J shed 10 bases, with 13 bases lying between them. The CDR3 has 12 residues. Germline CDR1 MNHEY, CDR2 SVGAGI. In nucleotides, the CDR3 is TGTGCCAGCAGACAAACAACCGAACCCCAGCATTTT. It yields the protein CASRQTTEPQHF.

This chain links TRBV7-6 with TRBJ2-3, with 8 bases identical to TRBD2. This CDR3 region has 17 residues. V shed 6 bases and J 0 bases; nucleotides not matched to a gene: 11. CDR1 SGHVS and CDR2 FNYEAQ come from the germline V gene. This CDR3 is CASSGVAGPPSTDTQYF. The CDR3, as DNA: TGTGCCAGCAGTGGGGTAGCGGGACCCCCTAGCACAGATACGCAGTATTTT.

This clone was observed a handful of times. V and J are TRBV28 and TRBJ1-5, with no clear D. The V gene's germline CDR1 is MDHEN and CDR2 SYDVKM. With 6 bases removed from V and 7 bases from J, the gap between germline ends came to 16 bases. There are 14 residues in the CDR3. The CDR3 DNA reads TGTGCCAGCAGCACCAGAGGTCCACGGCAGCCCCAGCATTTT. It is translated as CASSTRGPRQPQHF. Variable domain in full (rest from reference TRBV28 and TRBJ1-5): DVKVTQSSRYLVKRTGEKVFLECVQDMDHENMFWYRQDPGLGLRLIYFSYDVKMKEKGDIPEGYSVSREKKERFSLILESASTNQTSMYLCASSTRGPRQPQHFGDGTRLSIL.

This clone occurred once. The gene calls are TRBV5-5 and TRBJ2-7; the D is unclear. The germline V gene has CDR1 SGHKS and CDR2 YYEKEE (reference sequence). The CDR3 has 14 amino acids. V dropped 0 bases and J dropped 2 bases, with 9 bases sitting between them. CDR3 in amino acids: CASSLGAQAYEQYF. For the CDR3, the DNA is TGTGCCAGCAGCTTGGGGGCCCAGGCCTACGAGCAGTACTTC.

V is TRBV19 and J is TRBJ1-5, with a tentative D call TRBD1 (5 bases). In germline, CDR1 is LNHDA, CDR2 SQIVND (reference sequence). The CDR3 is made up of 16 amino acids. V dropped 3 bases and J dropped 4 bases, with 16 bases sitting between them. The CDR3 DNA sequence: TGTGCCAGTAGTATCAGAATAGGGGCGGGGAATCAGCCCCAGCATTTT. Protein sequence: CASSIRIGAGNQPQHF.

The chain uses TRBV19 and TRBJ2-5, with 12 bases aligning to TRBD2. After removal of 2 bases from V and 4 bases from J, the junction contained 2 bases not matched to a gene. This CDR3 is 15 amino acids long. Germline CDR1 LNHDA, CDR2 SQIVND (reference sequence). The chain's CDR3 is CASSIRLAGAETQYF. CDR3 coding DNA: TGTGCCAGTAGTATAAGACTAGCGGGGGCAGAGACCCAGTACTTC.

CDR3 sequence (DNA): TGTGCCAGCTCCCGACAAGTCGACATGAACACTGAAGCTTTCTTT. Translation gives CASSRQVDMNTEAFF. The V gene is TRBV18, the J gene TRBJ1-1; the D is unclear. The CDR3 consists of 15 residues. Trimming took 6 bases from V and 0 from J, leaving 14 bases between them. Germline values: CDR1 KGHSH, CDR2 LQKENI. The whole variable domain, remainder taken from reference TRBV18 and TRBJ1-1, is NAGVMQNPRHLVRRRGQEARLRCSPMKGHSHVYWYRQLPEEGLKFMVYLQKENIIDESGMPKERFSAEFPKEGPSILRIQQVVRGDSAAYFCASSRQVDMNTEAFFGQGTRLTVV.

The gene calls are TRBV24-1 and TRBJ1-1; TRBD1 agrees at 9 bases. Germline loops: CDR1 KGHDR, CDR2 SFDVKD. CDR3 length equals 20 residues. Trimming cost V 4 bases and J 0 bases; bases outside gene matches: 17. CDR3 bases: TGTGCCACCAGTGACCCGGGAGAGGTTGGGACAGGGAAGATGAACACTGAAGCTTTCTTT. It codes for CATSDPGEVGTGKMNTEAFF.

The V gene is TRBV18, the J gene TRBJ2-7; 8 positions agree with TRBD1. CDR3 length: 14 residues. V shed 4 bases and J 3 bases; nucleotides not matched to a gene: 5. Germline lookup yields CDR1 KGHSH and CDR2 LQKENI. CDR3 coding DNA: TGTGCCAGCTCACAACGGACAGGGCTCTACGAGCAGTACTTC. As protein: CASSQRTGLYEQYF.

This chain connects TRBV4-1 to TRBJ1-2; D may be TRBD1 (5 bases). Deletions cut 0 bases from V and 5 bases from J, with 13 bases between. Germline V CDR1 and CDR2: MGHRA, YSYEKL. The CDR3 covers 15 residues. CDR3 DNA: TGCGCCAGCAGCCAAGAAGAGGGACGGATTTATGGCTACACCTTC. Amino acid sequence: CASSQEEGRIYGYTF.

This chain joins TRBV3-1 (or the pseudogene TRBV3-2) and TRBJ1-1, with 10 bases matching TRBD1. This CDR3 is 14 amino acids long. CDR1 is LGHDT, CDR2 YNNKEL, per germline (reference sequence). Trimming at V came to 6 bases and at J to 8 bases, leaving 9 bases not matched to a gene. The CDR3 loop reads CASSRQGAYVEAFF. Here the CDR3 DNA reads TGTGCCAGCAGTCGACAGGGGGCATATGTAGAAGCTTTCTTT.

The chain carries TRBV11-3 and TRBJ2-1; no clear D. The V end was cut by 3 bases, the J end by 8 bases, with 5 bases between. Germline-derived CDR1 and CDR2 are SGHNT and YENEEA. CDR3 size: 11 residues. Here the CDR3 reads CASSFYHEQFF. The CDR3 coding sequence is TGTGCCAGCAGCTTCTATCATGAGCAGTTCTTC.

The rearrangement uses TRBV27 and TRBJ2-3; TRBD2 might be the D (5 bases). The CDR3 is 16 amino acids. Germline V lookup: CDR1 MNHEY, CDR2 SMNVEV (reference sequence). V lost 5 bases, J lost 2 bases, and 17 bases lay in between. CDR3 amino acids: CASSHRPGTYTDTQYF. The CDR3 region has the DNA TGTGCCAGCAGTCACCGGCCGGGAACTTACACAGATACGCAGTATTTT.

V and J are TRBV19 and TRBJ1-1; TRBD1 aligns across 9 bases. Losses at the gene ends were 5 bases for V and 0 bases for J; bases not matched to a gene: 7. CDR3 size: 16 residues. The V gene's germline CDR1 is LNHDA and CDR2 SQIVND (reference sequence). The CDR3 loop reads CASSPSGQGMNTEAFF. The CDR3, as DNA: TGTGCCAGTAGTCCCTCGGGACAGGGAATGAACACTGAAGCTTTCTTT.

The chain carries TRBV28 and TRBJ2-7, with D uncertain. Germline CDR1 MDHEN, CDR2 SYDVKM. The CDR3 contains 12 residues. Between the trimmed V and J ends, which lost 6 bases and 2 bases, there was a span of 8 bases. CDR3 sequence reads: CASSTRAYEQYF. The CDR3 coding sequence is TGTGCCAGCAGCACCCGGGCCTACGAGCAGTACTTC.

V gene TRBV29-1 combines with J gene TRBJ1-1, with a possible D match to TRBD1 (5 bases). CDR3 length equals 13 residues. Germline V gives CDR1 SQVTM, CDR2 ANQGSEA. The V end was cut by 4 bases, the J end by 1 base, with 10 bases between. The CDR3 sequence is CSVGGLANTEAFF. The CDR3 coding sequence is TGCAGCGTTGGGGGACTCGCGAACACTGAAGCTTTCTTT.

The chain couples TRBV2 to TRBJ2-2, with D possibly being TRBD2 (6 bases). The CDR3 has 13 amino acids. V lost 3 bases and J lost 8, with 10 bases in between. CDR1 is SNHLY and CDR2 is FYNNEI in the germline V gene. CDR3 DNA: TGTGCCAGCAGTGAGGAGGGAGTTGGGGAGCTGTTTTTT. Protein product: CASSEEGVGELFF.

This chain uses TRBV6-5 with TRBJ2-3; 7 bases are shared with TRBD1. Losses at the gene ends were 4 bases for V and 3 bases for J; bases not matched to a gene: 4. Germline lookup yields CDR1 MNHEY and CDR2 SVGAGI. This CDR3 is built from 14 residues. CDR3 coding DNA: TGTGCCAGCAGTTCGACAGGGTGGACAGATACGCAGTATTTT. Translation: CASSSTGWTDTQYF.

V is TRBV11-2 and J is TRBJ2-1; TRBD1 matches at 7 bases. The V segment lost 5 bases and the J segment 3 bases; nucleotides outside the gene matches: 13. This CDR3 contains 17 residues. Germline assignment: CDR1 SGHAT and CDR2 FQNNGV. The CDR3 spells CASSPPLDRVGYNEQFF. CDR3 bases: TGTGCCAGCAGCCCCCCCCTCGACAGGGTAGGCTACAATGAGCAGTTCTTC.

This chain connects TRBV9 to TRBJ1-2; 7 positions agree with TRBD1. This CDR3 is 16 amino acids long. The germline V gene has CDR1 SGDLS and CDR2 YYNGEE. The V segment lost 5 bases and the J segment 4 bases; nucleotides outside the gene matches: 14. CDR3 sequence: CASSDLPDRAGYGYTF. The CDR3 DNA reads TGTGCCAGCAGTGACTTGCCCGACAGGGCCGGCTATGGCTACACCTTC.

This clone was observed a handful of times. CDR3 coding DNA: TGTGCCAGTAAAGACAGGGGCAATCAGCCCCAGCATTTT. Translated: CASKDRGNQPQHF. This chain uses TRBV19 with TRBJ1-5; 7 positions agree with TRBD1. The trim removed 7 bases at V and 2 bases at J, leaving 2 bases unmatched. The CDR3 spans 13 residues. Germline CDR1 LNHDA, CDR2 SQIVND (reference sequence).